This T cell receptor beta chain was found in a study of cytomegalovirus exposure and HLA in healthy donors. Study-wide points: Across donors, sequencing depth was assumed by presence/absence analyses to be roughly uniform. About 180 TCR beta chains were listed as cytomegalovirus-associated.

The PCR contained 60 Vbeta and 13 Jbeta primers. Profiled with immunoSEQ multiplex PCR; TCRdb holds only in-frame clones, not every one. The repertoire shows roughly 200,000 clones; the top ten hold about 6.5%. A note on this clone: Antigen specificity is unknown.

Donors were ostensibly healthy at sampling, although undocumented immune exposures were probable. J lost 9 bases, V lost 3 bases, and 8 bases had no gene match. Per germline, CDR1 SEHNR and CDR2 FQNEAQ (reference sequence). The CDR3 spans 14 residues. The genes are TRBV7-9 and TRBJ2-7, with TRBD2 matching over 10 bases. The sequence came from a man under 40 in good health and CMV-seronegative. Specimen: PBMCs. The CDR3 bases are TGTGCCAGCAGCTTCCCTAGCGGGAGTTCGGCGCAGTACTTC. It specifies CASSFPSGSSAQYF.